The entry below describes one T cell receptor (beta chain). The source of the sample is a study of monozygotic twins with inflammatory bowel disease. Through template switching, UMIs that included a 6-nucleotide sample barcode were added. Reanalyzing the 5' RACE reads, TCRdb keeps one entry per CDR3 protein, without DNA. This sample's clone table lists approximately 400,000 distinct CDR3 sequences. This TCR was recovered from a human donor with ulcerative colitis or Crohn's disease, or a healthy co-twin of an affected twin (not recorded which). The sequenced sample consisted of blood.

The CDR3 protein is CASSLGLAGYEQYF. The chain couples TRBV4-2 to TRBJ2-7; there is no DNA to check the TCRdb D call of TRBD2. The CDR3 is 14 amino acids. CDR1 and CDR2 from the germline V gene are LGHNA and YNFKEQ.